These 24 T cell receptor beta chains originate from one sample sequenced in a study of Ad26.COV2.S vaccination and SARS-CoV-2 variants. This table comes from immunoSEQ multiplex PCR, and its TCRdb copy is limited to in-frame clones, with some not included. The sample shows about 680,000 clones, around 92% of them seen only once. As for treatment: about 20 received Ad26.COV2.S at low or high dose, single or two shots; 5 received placebo; per-sample allocation not given. All samples were drawn on day 63, counting from the first vaccine or placebo injection. The sample in question was peripheral blood, obtained in a trial of Ad26.COV2.S vaccine versus placebo. The receptors shown here come from a person aged 18 to 59 who received the Ad26.COV2.S COVID-19 vaccine or a placebo.

The J gene is TRBJ2-1, the V gene TRBV19; D possibly corresponds to TRBD2 (7 bases). Germline CDR1 LNHDA, CDR2 SQIVND (reference sequence). The CDR3 consists of 12 residues. The ends were cut back, 11 bases at V and 8 bases at J, with 16 bases in the middle. As DNA, the CDR3 is TGTGCCTCGGGGGGCCGTACGGATGAGCAGTTCTTC. Translated: CASGGRTDEQFF. The variable domain in full, completed from reference TRBV19 and TRBJ2-1, reads DGGITQSPKYLFRKEGQNVTLSCEQNLNHDAMYWYRQDPGQGLRLIYYSQIVNDFQKGDIAEGYSVSREKKESFPLTVTSAQKNPTAFYLCASGGRTDEQFFGPGTRLTVL.

In regard to this clone: The same CDR3 also results from other DNA sequences found in this sample. V usage is TRBV12-3 or TRBV12-4 and J usage is TRBJ2-2; D unresolved. The V and J ends lost 3 bases and 2 bases respectively, with 1 base between them. CDR3 length: 12 amino acids. The DNA for the CDR3 is TGTGCCAGCAGTTTTAACACCGGGGAGCTGTTTTTT. It is translated as CASSFNTGELFF.

This clone appeared a single time. The genes are TRBV5-1 and TRBJ1-3; D might be TRBD1 (6 bases). The CDR3 is 15 residues long. Between the trimmed V and J ends, which lost 0 bases and 2 bases, there was a span of 9 bases. Germline V gene data show CDR1 as SGHRS and CDR2 as YFSETQ. The CDR3: CASSLDGGTGNTIYF. As DNA, the CDR3 is TGCGCCAGCAGCTTGGACGGGGGCACTGGAAACACCATATATTTT.

The chain carries TRBV12-3 or TRBV12-4 and TRBJ2-2; D is unclear. Trimming pared 5 bases from V and 4 bases from J, leaving 8 bases between. This CDR3 region has 13 residues. CDR3 sequence reads: CASSGYSTGELFF. Here the CDR3 DNA reads TGTGCCAGCAGTGGGTACAGCACCGGGGAGCTGTTTTTT.

The CDR3 DNA sequence: TGTGCCAGCAGCGCCTCCGGGACTATATACAATGAGCAGTTCTTC. It codes for CASSASGTIYNEQFF. V and J are TRBV9 and TRBJ2-1; 7 positions agree with TRBD2. The CDR3 has 15 residues. Germline CDR1 reads SGDLS; CDR2 reads YYNGEE. J lost 4 bases, V lost 3 bases, and 7 bases had no gene match. The full variable domain, its missing parts supplied by reference TRBV9 and TRBJ2-1, is DSGVTQTPKHLITATGQRVTLRCSPRSGDLSVYWYQQSLDQGLQFLIQYYNGEERAKGNILERFSAQQFPDLHSELNLSSLELGDSALYFCASSASGTIYNEQFFGPGTRLTVL.

This chain connects TRBV12-3 or TRBV12-4 to TRBJ2-7; weak D call: TRBD1 (6 bases). The CDR3 loop spans 11 amino acids. The V gene lost 7 bases and the J gene lost 5 bases, with 9 bases spanning the gap. The CDR3 region has the DNA TGTGCCAGCACGAGGGGGAACGAGCAGTACTTC. It codes for CASTRGNEQYF.

The chain employs TRBV6-2 or TRBV6-3 and TRBJ2-1, with 9 bases lining up with TRBD1. With 5 bases clipped from V and 9 bases from J, the junction kept 8 bases outside the gene matches. The CDR3 sequence is 14 residues long. CDR1 and CDR2 (germline): MNHEY, SVGEGT. The CDR3 here is CASSRDRDSGEQFF. CDR3 bases: TGTGCCAGCAGTAGGGACAGGGACTCTGGTGAGCAGTTCTTC.

V usage is TRBV18 and J usage is TRBJ1-6, with D perhaps TRBD1 (5 bases). Germline CDR1 and CDR2: KGHSH and LQKENI. V was pared by 0 bases and J by 10 bases, with 25 bases between. This CDR3 comprises 19 residues. The CDR3 loop reads CASSPPPRERGVGDSPLHF. The CDR3 bases are TGTGCCAGCTCACCACCCCCCCGGGAGAGGGGTGTAGGAGACTCACCCCTCCACTTT.

The chain couples TRBV19 to TRBJ1-2, with TRBD1 identical over 7 bases. Germline lookup yields CDR1 LNHDA and CDR2 SQIVND (reference sequence). The CDR3 is 12 residues long. The J segment lost 5 bases and the V segment lost 6 bases, leaving 3 bases of the junction unmatched. The CDR3 here is CASRPGQYGYTF. For the CDR3, the DNA is TGTGCCAGTAGGCCGGGACAGTATGGCTACACCTTC. Filled out from reference TRBV19 and TRBJ1-2, the complete variable domain reads DGGITQSPKYLFRKEGQNVTLSCEQNLNHDAMYWYRQDPGQGLRLIYYSQIVNDFQKGDIAEGYSVSREKKESFPLTVTSAQKNPTAFYLCASRPGQYGYTFGSGTRLTVV.

The chain combines TRBV6-5 with TRBJ1-1; D unclear. The germline V gene encodes CDR1 MNHEY and CDR2 SVGAGI. The CDR3 is made up of 12 amino acids. V shed 2 bases and J shed 9 bases, with 10 bases lying between them. In nucleotides, the CDR3 is TGTGCCAGCAGTTACCAGGAGGGAAAAGCTTTCTTT. Amino acid sequence: CASSYQEGKAFF.

This clone appeared once. J is TRBJ1-1 and V is TRBV18, with 10 bases identical to TRBD1. V was pared by 6 bases and J by 1 base, with 8 bases of the junction left unmatched. This CDR3 comprises 16 residues. In germline, CDR1 is KGHSH, CDR2 LQKENI. CDR3 loop: CASSLWTGGGNTEAFF. CDR3 bases: TGTGCCAGCTCCCTCTGGACAGGGGGGGGGAACACTGAAGCTTTCTTT. Together with reference TRBV18 and TRBJ1-1, the CDR3 gives the full variable domain: NAGVMQNPRHLVRRRGQEARLRCSPMKGHSHVYWYRQLPEEGLKFMVYLQKENIIDESGMPKERFSAEFPKEGPSILRIQQVVRGDSAAYFCASSLWTGGGNTEAFFGQGTRLTVV.

For this clone: Other nucleotide sequences from this sample produce the same CDR3. V is TRBV5-6 and J is TRBJ2-5; D perhaps matches TRBD1 (6 bases). This CDR3 has 14 amino acids. With 2 bases removed from V and 1 base from J, the gap between germline ends came to 9 bases. Germline V CDR1 and CDR2: SGHDT, YYEEEE. The CDR3 bases are TGTGCCAGCAGCTTCAGGGGACCCCAAGAGACCCAGTACTTC. Translation: CASSFRGPQETQYF. The full variable domain, rest sourced from reference TRBV5-6 and TRBJ2-5, is DAGVTQSPTHLIKTRGQQVTLRCSPKSGHDTVSWYQQALGQGPQFIFQYYEEEERQRGNFPDRFSGHQFPNYSSELNVNALLLGDSALYLCASSFRGPQETQYFGPGTRLLVL.

This clone was seen once. The rearrangement links TRBV7-2 to TRBJ2-4; 7 bases line up with TRBD2. The CDR3 runs 15 residues. With 2 bases clipped from V and 4 bases from J, the junction kept 5 bases outside the gene matches. Germline CDR1 SGHTA, CDR2 FQGNSA. The CDR3 spells CASSLSGMAKNIQYF. The CDR3 nucleotides are TGTGCCAGCAGCTTAAGCGGGATGGCTAAAAACATTCAGTACTTC.

V and J are TRBV14 and TRBJ2-3; D gene unclear. CDR1 is SGHDN and CDR2 is FVKESK in the germline V gene. With 0 bases removed from V and 6 bases from J, the gap between germline ends came to 7 bases. The CDR3 is made up of 13 amino acids. CDR3 nucleotides: TGTGCCAGCAGCCAAGATCTGGGTGATACGCAGTATTTT. Translated: CASSQDLGDTQYF.

The chain recombines TRBV5-4 with TRBJ1-3, with no clear D. The V end lost 4 bases, the J end lost 0 bases, and 11 bases lay between the germline ends. Germline CDR1 is SGHNT and CDR2 is YYREEE (reference sequence). The CDR3 has 15 amino acids. CDR3 bases: TGTGCCAGCAGCGGTTACCCGAGCTCTGGAAACACCATATATTTT. Residues: CASSGYPSSGNTIYF.

The chain employs TRBV3-1 (or the pseudogene TRBV3-2) and TRBJ2-7; 8 bases match TRBD1. The CDR3 has 15 residues. Germline V gene sequence: CDR1 LGHDT, CDR2 YNNKEL (reference sequence). V trimming: 4 bases; J trimming: 1 base; junction bases outside the gene matches: 6. This CDR3 is CASSRGQGRSYEQYF. For the CDR3, the DNA is TGTGCCAGCAGCCGAGGACAGGGAAGATCCTACGAGCAGTACTTC.

The chain links TRBV5-1 to TRBJ1-6, with D perhaps TRBD1 (6 bases). This CDR3 comprises 14 residues. Trimming took 4 bases from V and 7 from J, leaving 12 bases between them. Germline CDR1 reads SGHRS; CDR2 reads YFSETQ. The CDR3 nucleotides are TGCGCCAGCAGCCCCGGGACAAGCAATTCACCCCTCCACTTT. This gives the protein CASSPGTSNSPLHF.

The rearrangement links TRBV10-3 to TRBJ2-6, with TRBD1 matching over 11 bases. The germline CDR1 and CDR2 sequences are ENHRY and SYGVKD. The CDR3 is 17 residues long. V lost 8 bases and J lost 0; bases outside the gene matches: 6. CDR3 DNA sequence: TGTGCCATCCCGGGACAGGGGGGCCTCTCTGGGGCCAACGTCCTGACTTTC. It is translated as CAIPGQGGLSGANVLTF.

The J gene is TRBJ2-7, the V gene TRBV4-2, with D possibly matching TRBD2 (6 bases). The V end was cut by 8 bases, the J end by 9 bases, with 17 bases between. The V gene's germline CDR1 is LGHNA and CDR2 YNFKEQ. The CDR3 is made up of 12 amino acids. The CDR3 DNA reads as TGTGCCAGCCCCCTAGCGCCACACGGGCAGTACTTC. Protein sequence: CASPLAPHGQYF.

This clone showed up just once. The V call is TRBV25-1, the J call TRBJ1-2; 9 nucleotides agree with TRBD1. Germline V CDR1 and CDR2: MGHDK, SYGVNS. The CDR3 length is 15 residues. V lost 6 bases to trimming and J lost 0 bases; unmatched junction nucleotides: 5. The CDR3 coding sequence is TGTGCCAGCAGCCCACAGGGGGCGGCTAACTATGGCTACACCTTC. Its protein is CASSPQGAANYGYTF.

This clone has a single count. The chain recombines TRBV5-8 with TRBJ2-1, with D possibly TRBD2 on 5 matching bases. This CDR3 spans 13 amino acids. The germline V gene encodes CDR1 SGHTS and CDR2 YDEGEE. V dropped 0 bases and J dropped 7 bases, with 8 bases sitting between them. CDR3 region: CASSLESGNEQFF. CDR3 in DNA: TGTGCCAGCAGCTTGGAATCGGGGAATGAGCAGTTCTTC. The full variable domain, completed using reference TRBV5-8 and TRBJ2-1, is EAGVTQSPTHLIKTRGQQATLRCSPISGHTSVYWYQQALGLGLQFLLWYDEGEERNRGNFPPRFSGRQFPNYSSELNVNALELEDSALYLCASSLESGNEQFFGPGTRLTVL.

The chain joins TRBV24-1 to TRBJ2-2; 8 bases align to TRBD1. CDR1 is KGHDR, CDR2 SFDVKD, per germline. There are 16 residues in the CDR3. With 4 bases clipped from V and 2 bases from J, the junction kept 5 bases outside the gene matches. The CDR3, as DNA: TGTGCCACCAGTGACCTGGGACAGGTCAACACCGGGGAGCTGTTTTTT. This codes for CATSDLGQVNTGELFF.

This sequence joins TRBV6-5 and TRBJ2-7; TRBD1 matches 7 bases. Germline V gene sequence: CDR1 MNHEY, CDR2 SVGAGI. This CDR3 comprises 14 residues. With 8 bases clipped from V and 2 bases from J, the junction kept 9 bases outside the gene matches. The CDR3 reads CASRQGLNAYEQYF. CDR3 in DNA: TGTGCCAGCCGACAGGGTCTTAATGCCTACGAGCAGTACTTC.

V and J are TRBV27 and TRBJ1-2; the D gene is possibly TRBD1 (5 bases). From germline, CDR1 is MNHEY and CDR2 SMNVEV (reference sequence). The V gene lost 3 bases and the J gene lost 4 bases, with 12 bases spanning the gap. The CDR3 length is 14 residues. The CDR3 coding sequence is TGTGCCAGCAGTTTCCGGGGGGGTACCTATGGCTACACCTTC. It is translated as CASSFRGGTYGYTF.